Presented here are 2 T cell receptor beta chains from one specimen sequenced in a study of blood T cell repertoires in COVID-19. Sequenced by immunoSEQ multiplex PCR; TCRdb stores in-frame clones only, minus some. The sample has fewer than 75,000 clones, roughly 92% seen once. Sequencing input: peripheral blood. Every receptor here comes from a man aged 45-65 years with active COVID-19.

This chain links TRBV7-2 with TRBJ2-3, with 12 nucleotides matching TRBD2. The CDR3 runs 15 residues. CDR1 and CDR2 (germline): SGHTA, FQGNSA. The J segment lost 6 bases and the V segment lost 6 bases, leaving 7 bases of the junction unmatched. The CDR3 region has the DNA TGTGCCAGCAGTCCTAGCGGGGGGGCCGGGGATACGCAGTATTTT. Translating it yields CASSPSGGAGDTQYF. The whole variable domain, remainder taken from reference TRBV7-2 and TRBJ2-3, is GAGVSQSPSNKVTEKGKDVELRCDPISGHTALYWYRQSLGQGLEFLIYFQGNSAPDKSGLPSDRFSAERTGGSVSTLTIQRTQQEDSAVYLCASSPSGGAGDTQYFGPGTRLTVL.

V gene TRBV5-4 combines with J gene TRBJ1-2; a possible D gene is TRBD1 (5 bases). Looked up from germline, CDR1 is SGHNT and CDR2 is YYREEE (reference sequence). The germline V and J ends were trimmed by 3 bases and 8 bases, with 20 bases remaining between them. CDR3 length: 15 residues. Written as DNA, the CDR3 is TGTGCCAGCAGCTGGCGGGACTCTGGAGTGGGGGGCTACACCTTC. Residues: CASSWRDSGVGGYTF.